This T cell receptor (beta chain) derives from a study of cytomegalovirus exposure and HLA in healthy donors. Primers for the PCR totalled 60 Vbeta and 13 Jbeta. Clones were sequenced by immunoSEQ multiplex PCR, and TCRdb holds only the in-frame ones, with some missing. In total, the table holds around 200,000 clones. The material sequenced was PBMCs. The sequence was collected from a woman in her late teens or twenties in good health and CMV-seropositive.

This CDR3 reads CASSPRGGKNYEQYF. The DNA for the CDR3 is TGTGCCAGCAGCCCAAGGGGGGGGAAGAACTACGAGCAGTACTTC. The chain links TRBV5-6 to TRBJ2-7; a weak D match, TRBD2 (7 bases). The CDR3 contains 15 residues. Germline V gene lookup returns CDR1 SGHDT and CDR2 YYEEEE. With 4 bases removed from V and 3 bases from J, the gap between germline ends came to 17 bases.